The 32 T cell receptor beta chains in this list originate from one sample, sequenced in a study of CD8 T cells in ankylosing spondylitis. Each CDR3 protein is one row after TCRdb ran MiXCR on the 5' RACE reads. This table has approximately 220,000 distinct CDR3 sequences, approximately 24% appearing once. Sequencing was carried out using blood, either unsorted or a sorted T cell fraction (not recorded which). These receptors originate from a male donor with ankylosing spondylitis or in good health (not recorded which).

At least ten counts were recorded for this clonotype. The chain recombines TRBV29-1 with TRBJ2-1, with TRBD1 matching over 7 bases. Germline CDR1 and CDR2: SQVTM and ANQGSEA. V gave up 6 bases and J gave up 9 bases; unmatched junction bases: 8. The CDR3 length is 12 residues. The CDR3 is CSVRRQGVEQFF. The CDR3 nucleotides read TGCAGCGTCCGCCGCCAGGGGGTTGAGCAGTTCTTC.

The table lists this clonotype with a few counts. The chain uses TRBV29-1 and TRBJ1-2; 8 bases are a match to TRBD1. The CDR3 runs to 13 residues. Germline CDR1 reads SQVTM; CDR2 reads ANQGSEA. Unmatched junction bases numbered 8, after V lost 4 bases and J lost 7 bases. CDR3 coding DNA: TGCAGCGTTGGTGGAGGGGACAGGAGTGGCTACACCTTC. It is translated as CSVGGGDRSGYTF.

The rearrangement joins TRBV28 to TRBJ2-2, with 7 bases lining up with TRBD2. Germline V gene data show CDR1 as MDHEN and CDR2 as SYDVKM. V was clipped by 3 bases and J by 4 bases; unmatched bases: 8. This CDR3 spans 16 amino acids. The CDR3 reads CASSFLAGVGTGELFF. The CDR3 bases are TGTGCCAGCAGTTTTCTCGCGGGAGTGGGCACCGGGGAGCTGTTTTTT. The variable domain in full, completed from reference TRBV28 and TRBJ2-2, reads DVKVTQSSRYLVKRTGEKVFLECVQDMDHENMFWYRQDPGLGLRLIYFSYDVKMKEKGDIPEGYSVSREKKERFSLILESASTNQTSMYLCASSFLAGVGTGELFFGEGSRLTVL.

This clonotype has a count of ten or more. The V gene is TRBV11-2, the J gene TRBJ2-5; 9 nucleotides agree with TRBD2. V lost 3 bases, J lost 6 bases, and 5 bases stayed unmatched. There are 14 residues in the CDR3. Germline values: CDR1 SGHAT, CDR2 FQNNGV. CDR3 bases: TGTGCCAGCAGCTTCCCGCGGGAGGGGAAGACCCAGTACTTC. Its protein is CASSFPREGKTQYF.

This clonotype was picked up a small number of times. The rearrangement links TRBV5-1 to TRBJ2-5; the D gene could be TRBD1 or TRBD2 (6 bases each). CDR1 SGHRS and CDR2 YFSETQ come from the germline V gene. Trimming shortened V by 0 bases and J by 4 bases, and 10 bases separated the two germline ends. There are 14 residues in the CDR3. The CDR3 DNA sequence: TGCGCCAGCAGCTTGGACGGGGGCGGAGAGACCCAGTACTTC. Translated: CASSLDGGGETQYF.

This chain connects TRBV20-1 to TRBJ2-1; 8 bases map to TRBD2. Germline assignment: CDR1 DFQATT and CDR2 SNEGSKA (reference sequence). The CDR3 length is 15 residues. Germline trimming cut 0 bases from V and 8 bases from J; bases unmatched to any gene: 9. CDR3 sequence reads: CSARDQRGRIHEQFF. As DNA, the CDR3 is TGCAGTGCTAGAGATCAGCGCGGGAGGATCCATGAGCAGTTCTTC.

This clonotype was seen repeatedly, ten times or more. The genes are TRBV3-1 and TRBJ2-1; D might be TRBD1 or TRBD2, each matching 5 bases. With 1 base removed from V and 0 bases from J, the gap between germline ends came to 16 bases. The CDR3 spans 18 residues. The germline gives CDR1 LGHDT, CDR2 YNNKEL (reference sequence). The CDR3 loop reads CASSQGQWGTPSYNEQFF. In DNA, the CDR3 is TGTGCCAGCAGCCAAGGACAGTGGGGGACGCCCTCCTACAATGAGCAGTTCTTC.

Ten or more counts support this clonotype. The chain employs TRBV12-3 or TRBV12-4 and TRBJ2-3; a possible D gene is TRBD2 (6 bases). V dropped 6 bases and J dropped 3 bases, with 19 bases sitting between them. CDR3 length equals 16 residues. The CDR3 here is CASSRAVAAGTDTQYF. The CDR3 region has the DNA TGTGCCAGCAGCCGCGCAGTAGCGGCGGGGACAGATACGCAGTATTTT.

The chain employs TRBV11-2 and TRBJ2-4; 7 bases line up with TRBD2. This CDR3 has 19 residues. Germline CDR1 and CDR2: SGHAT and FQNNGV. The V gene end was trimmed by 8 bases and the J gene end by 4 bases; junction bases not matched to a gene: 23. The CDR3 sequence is CASPPRLLAGQWTKNIQYF. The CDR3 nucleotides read TGTGCCAGCCCCCCTAGGTTATTAGCGGGTCAATGGACAAAAAACATTCAGTACTTC.

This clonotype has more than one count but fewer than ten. Here the CDR3 reads CASSFRAGNSPLHF. DNA for the CDR3: TGTGCCAGCAGTTTTAGGGCAGGCAATTCACCCCTCCACTTT. The chain uses TRBV12-3 or TRBV12-4 and TRBJ1-6; D not certain. Trimming took off 3 bases at V and 7 bases at J, with 10 bases between the two ends. CDR3 length equals 14 residues.

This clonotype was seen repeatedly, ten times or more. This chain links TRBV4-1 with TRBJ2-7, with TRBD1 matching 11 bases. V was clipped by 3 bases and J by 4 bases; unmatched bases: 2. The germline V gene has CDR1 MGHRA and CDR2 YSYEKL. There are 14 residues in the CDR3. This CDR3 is CASSHGQGAYEQYF. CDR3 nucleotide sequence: TGCGCCAGCAGCCACGGACAGGGGGCTTACGAGCAGTACTTC.

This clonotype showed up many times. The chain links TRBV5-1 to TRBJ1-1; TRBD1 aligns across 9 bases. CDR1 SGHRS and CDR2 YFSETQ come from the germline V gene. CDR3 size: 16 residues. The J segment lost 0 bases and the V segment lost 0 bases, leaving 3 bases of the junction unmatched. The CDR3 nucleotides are TGCGCCAGCAGCTTGGGGACAGGGGCCCTGAACACTGAAGCTTTCTTT. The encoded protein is CASSLGTGALNTEAFF.

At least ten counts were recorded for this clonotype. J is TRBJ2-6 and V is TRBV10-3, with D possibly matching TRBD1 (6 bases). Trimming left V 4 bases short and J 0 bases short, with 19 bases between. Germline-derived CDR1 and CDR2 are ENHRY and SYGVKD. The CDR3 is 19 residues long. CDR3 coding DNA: TGTGCCATCAGTGCGCCATTGGGACATTCAGTCTCTGGGGCCAACGTCCTGACTTTC. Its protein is CAISAPLGHSVSGANVLTF.

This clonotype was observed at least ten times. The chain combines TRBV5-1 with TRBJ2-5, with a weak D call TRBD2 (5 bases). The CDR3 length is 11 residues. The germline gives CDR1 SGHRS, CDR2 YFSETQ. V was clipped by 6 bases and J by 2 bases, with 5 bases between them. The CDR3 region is CASTGQETQYF. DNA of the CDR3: TGCGCCAGCACGGGGCAAGAGACCCAGTACTTC.

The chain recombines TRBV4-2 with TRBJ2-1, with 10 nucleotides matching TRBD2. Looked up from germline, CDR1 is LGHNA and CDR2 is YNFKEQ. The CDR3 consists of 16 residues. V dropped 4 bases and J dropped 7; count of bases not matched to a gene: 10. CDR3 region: CASSPALAGEWNEQFF. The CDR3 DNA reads TGTGCCAGCAGCCCGGCGCTAGCGGGAGAATGGAATGAGCAGTTCTTC.

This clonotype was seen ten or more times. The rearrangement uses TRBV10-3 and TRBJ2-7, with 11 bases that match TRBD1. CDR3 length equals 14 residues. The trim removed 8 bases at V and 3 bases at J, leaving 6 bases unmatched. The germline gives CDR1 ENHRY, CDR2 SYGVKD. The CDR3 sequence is CAIGRTGGNYEQYF. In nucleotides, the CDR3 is TGTGCCATCGGAAGGACAGGGGGCAACTACGAGCAGTACTTC.

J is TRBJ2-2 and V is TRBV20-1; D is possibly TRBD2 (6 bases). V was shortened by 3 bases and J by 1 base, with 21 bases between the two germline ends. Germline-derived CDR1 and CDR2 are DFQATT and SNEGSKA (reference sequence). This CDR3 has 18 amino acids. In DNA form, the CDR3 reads TGCAGTGCTAGCCCGGAGAGGTCTTGGCGGGGGAACACCGGGGAGCTGTTTTTT. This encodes CSASPERSWRGNTGELFF.

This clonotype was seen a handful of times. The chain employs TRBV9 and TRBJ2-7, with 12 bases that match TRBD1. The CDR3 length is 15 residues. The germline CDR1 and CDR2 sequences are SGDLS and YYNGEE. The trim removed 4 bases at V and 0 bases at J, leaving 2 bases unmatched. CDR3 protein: CASSTGQGASYEQYF. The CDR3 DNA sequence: TGTGCCAGCAGCACGGGACAGGGGGCCTCCTACGAGCAGTACTTC.

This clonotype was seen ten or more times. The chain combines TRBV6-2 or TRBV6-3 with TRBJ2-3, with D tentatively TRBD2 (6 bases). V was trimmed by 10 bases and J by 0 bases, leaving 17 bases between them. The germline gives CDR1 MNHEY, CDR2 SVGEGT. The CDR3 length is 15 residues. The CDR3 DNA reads TGTGCCATTTGCGGCGGGACTGCTAGCACAGATACGCAGTATTTT. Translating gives CAICGGTASTDTQYF.

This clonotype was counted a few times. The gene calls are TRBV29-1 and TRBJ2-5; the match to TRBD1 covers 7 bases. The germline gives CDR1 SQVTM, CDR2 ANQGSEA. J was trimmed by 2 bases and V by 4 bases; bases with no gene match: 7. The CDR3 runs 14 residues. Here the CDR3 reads CSVASGRGQETQYF. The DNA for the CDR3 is TGCAGCGTTGCTTCGGGCAGGGGGCAAGAGACCCAGTACTTC.

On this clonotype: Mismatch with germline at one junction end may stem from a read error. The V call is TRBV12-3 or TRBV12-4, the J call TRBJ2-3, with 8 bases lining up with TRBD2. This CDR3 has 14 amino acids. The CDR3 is CASSLTPSLAETNF. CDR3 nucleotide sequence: TGTGCCAGCAGCCTGACTCCCTCACTAGCGGAGACGAATTTT.

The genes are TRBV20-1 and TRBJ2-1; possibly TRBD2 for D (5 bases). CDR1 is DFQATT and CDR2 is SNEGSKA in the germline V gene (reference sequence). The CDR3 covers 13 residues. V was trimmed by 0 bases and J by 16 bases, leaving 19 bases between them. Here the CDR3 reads CSARDLGERPSFF. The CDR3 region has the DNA TGCAGTGCTAGAGATCTCGGGGAGCGGCCTTCTTTCTTC.

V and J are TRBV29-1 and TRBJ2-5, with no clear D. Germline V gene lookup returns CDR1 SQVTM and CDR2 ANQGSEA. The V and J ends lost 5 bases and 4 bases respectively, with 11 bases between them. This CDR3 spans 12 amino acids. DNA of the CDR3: TGCAGCGTTCAATGGGATCGAGAGACCCAGTACTTC. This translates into CSVQWDRETQYF.

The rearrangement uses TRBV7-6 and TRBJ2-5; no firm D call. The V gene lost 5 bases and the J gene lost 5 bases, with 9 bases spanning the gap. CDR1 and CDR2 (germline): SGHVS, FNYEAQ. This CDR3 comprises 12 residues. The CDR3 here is CASSPRRETQYF. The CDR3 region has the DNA TGTGCCAGCAGCCCCCGTCGGGAGACCCAGTACTTC. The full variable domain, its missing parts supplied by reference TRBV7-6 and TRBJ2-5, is GAGVSQSPRYKVTKRGQDVALRCDPISGHVSLYWYRQALGQGPEFLTYFNYEAQQDKSGLPNDRFSAERPEGSISTLTIQRTEQRDSAMYRCASSPRRETQYFGPGTRLLVL.

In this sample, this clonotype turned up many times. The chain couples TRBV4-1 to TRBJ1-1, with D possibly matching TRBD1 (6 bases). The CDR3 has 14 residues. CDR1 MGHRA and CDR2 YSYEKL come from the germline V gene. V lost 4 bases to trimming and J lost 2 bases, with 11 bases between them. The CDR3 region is CASSREGGNTEAFF. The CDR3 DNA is TGCGCCAGCAGCCGAGAAGGGGGTAACACTGAAGCTTTCTTT.

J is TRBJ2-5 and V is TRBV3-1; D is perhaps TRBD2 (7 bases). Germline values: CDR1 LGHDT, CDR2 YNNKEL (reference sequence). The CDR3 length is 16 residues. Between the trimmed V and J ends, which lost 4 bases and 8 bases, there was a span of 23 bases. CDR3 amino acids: CASSLILKGGEDTQYF. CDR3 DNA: TGTGCCAGCAGCCTAATTCTAAAGGGGGGGGAGGATACCCAGTACTTC.

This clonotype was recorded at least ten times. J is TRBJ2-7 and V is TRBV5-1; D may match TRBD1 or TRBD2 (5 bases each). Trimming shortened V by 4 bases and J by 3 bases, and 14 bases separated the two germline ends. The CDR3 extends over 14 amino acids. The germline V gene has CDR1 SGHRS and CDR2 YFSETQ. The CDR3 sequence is CASSLKQEDYEQYF. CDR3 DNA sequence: TGCGCCAGCAGCCTCAAACAGGAGGACTACGAGCAGTACTTC.

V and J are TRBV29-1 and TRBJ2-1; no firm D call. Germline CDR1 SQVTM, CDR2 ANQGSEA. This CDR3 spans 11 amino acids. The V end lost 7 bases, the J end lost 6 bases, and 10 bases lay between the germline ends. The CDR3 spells CSGDSTNEQFF. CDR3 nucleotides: TGCAGCGGGGATAGTACCAATGAGCAGTTCTTC.

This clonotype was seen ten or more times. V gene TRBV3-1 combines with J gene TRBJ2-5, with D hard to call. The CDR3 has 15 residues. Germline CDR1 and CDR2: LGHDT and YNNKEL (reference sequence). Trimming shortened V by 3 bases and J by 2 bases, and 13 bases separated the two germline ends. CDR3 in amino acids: CASSQGNFQQETQYF. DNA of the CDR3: TGTGCCAGCAGCCAGGGAAACTTTCAACAAGAGACCCAGTACTTC.

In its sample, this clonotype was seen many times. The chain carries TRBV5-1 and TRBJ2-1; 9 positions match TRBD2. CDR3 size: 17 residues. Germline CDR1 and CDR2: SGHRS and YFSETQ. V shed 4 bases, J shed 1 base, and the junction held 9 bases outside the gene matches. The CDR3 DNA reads TGCGCCAGCAGCACGAATCCGCTAGCGGGGTCCTACAATGAGCAGTTCTTC. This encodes CASSTNPLAGSYNEQFF.

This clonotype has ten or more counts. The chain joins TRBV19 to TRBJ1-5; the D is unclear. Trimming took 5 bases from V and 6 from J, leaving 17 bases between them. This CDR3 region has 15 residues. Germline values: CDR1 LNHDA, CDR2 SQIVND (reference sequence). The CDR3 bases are TGTGCCAGTAGTTTATCTTTCGTTCACGGTCAGCCCCAGCATTTT. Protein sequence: CASSLSFVHGQPQHF. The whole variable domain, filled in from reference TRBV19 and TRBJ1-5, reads DGGITQSPKYLFRKEGQNVTLSCEQNLNHDAMYWYRQDPGQGLRLIYYSQIVNDFQKGDIAEGYSVSREKKESFPLTVTSAQKNPTAFYLCASSLSFVHGQPQHFGDGTRLSIL.

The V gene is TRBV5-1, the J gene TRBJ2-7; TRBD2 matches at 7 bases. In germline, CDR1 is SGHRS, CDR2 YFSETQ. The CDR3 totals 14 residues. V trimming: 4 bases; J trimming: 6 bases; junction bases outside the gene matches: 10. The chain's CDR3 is CASSIPLSSGEQYF. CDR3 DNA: TGCGCCAGCAGCATACCTCTTTCTAGCGGCGAGCAGTACTTC.